This T cell receptor (beta chain) was recorded in a study of blood T cell repertoires in COVID-19. Study information: The United States, Italy and Spain supplied acute and convalescent COVID-19 samples.

Sequencing used immunoSEQ multiplex PCR; TCRdb keeps in-frame clones, though not all of them. The sample lists about 140,000 clones, around three quarters occurring once. Germline CDR1 is SGHAT and CDR2 is FQNNGV. The CDR3 totals 14 residues. The V end lost 2 bases, the J end lost 5 bases, and 10 bases lay between the germline ends. Specimen: peripheral blood. This receptor was obtained from a man aged 50-60 years with acute or convalescent COVID-19. The rearrangement joins TRBV11-2 to TRBJ2-1; perhaps TRBD2 as D (6 bases). Here the CDR3 reads CASSLRGSHNEQFF. The CDR3 DNA sequence: TGTGCCAGCAGCTTACGGGGGTCCCACAATGAGCAGTTCTTC. The full variable domain, rest sourced from reference TRBV11-2 and TRBJ2-1, is EAGVAQSPRYKIIEKRQSVAFWCNPISGHATLYWYQQILGQGPKLLIQFQNNGVVDDSQLPKDRFSAERLKGVDSTLKIQPAKLEDSAVYLCASSLRGSHNEQFFGPGTRLTVL.